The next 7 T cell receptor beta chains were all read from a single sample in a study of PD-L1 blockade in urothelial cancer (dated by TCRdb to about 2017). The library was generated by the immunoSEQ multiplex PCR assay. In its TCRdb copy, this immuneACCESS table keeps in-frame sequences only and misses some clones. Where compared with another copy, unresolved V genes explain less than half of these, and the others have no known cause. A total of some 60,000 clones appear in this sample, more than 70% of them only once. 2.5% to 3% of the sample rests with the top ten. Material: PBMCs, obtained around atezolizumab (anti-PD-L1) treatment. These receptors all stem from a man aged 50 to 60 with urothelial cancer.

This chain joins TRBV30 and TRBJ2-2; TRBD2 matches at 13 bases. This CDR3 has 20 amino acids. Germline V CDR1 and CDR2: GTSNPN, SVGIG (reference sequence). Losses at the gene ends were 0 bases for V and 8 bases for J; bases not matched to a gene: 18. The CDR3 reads CAWSVPTLAGGRRSRGELFF. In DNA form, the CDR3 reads TGTGCCTGGAGTGTACCCACACTAGCGGGAGGGCGTAGAAGTAGAGGGGAGCTGTTTTTT.

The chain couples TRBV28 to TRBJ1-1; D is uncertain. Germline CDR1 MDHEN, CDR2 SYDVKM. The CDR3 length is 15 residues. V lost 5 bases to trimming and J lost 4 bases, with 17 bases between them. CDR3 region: CASSPTPGMSTEAFF. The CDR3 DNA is TGTGCCAGCAGTCCGACTCCCGGGATGAGCACTGAAGCTTTCTTT.

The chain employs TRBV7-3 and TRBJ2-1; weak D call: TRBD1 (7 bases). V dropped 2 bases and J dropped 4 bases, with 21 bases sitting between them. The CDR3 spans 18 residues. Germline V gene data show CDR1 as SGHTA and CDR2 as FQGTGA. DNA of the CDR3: TGTGCCAGCAGCTTAGTATCCCGCGGGACAGCTATATACAATGAGCAGTTCTTC. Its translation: CASSLVSRGTAIYNEQFF.

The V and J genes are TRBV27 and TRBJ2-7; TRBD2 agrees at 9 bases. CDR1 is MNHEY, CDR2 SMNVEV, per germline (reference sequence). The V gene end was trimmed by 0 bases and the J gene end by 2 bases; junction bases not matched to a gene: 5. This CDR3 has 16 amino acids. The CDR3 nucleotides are TGTGCCAGCAGTTTATCGGCTAGCGGGACCCCCTACGAGCAGTACTTC. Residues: CASSLSASGTPYEQYF.

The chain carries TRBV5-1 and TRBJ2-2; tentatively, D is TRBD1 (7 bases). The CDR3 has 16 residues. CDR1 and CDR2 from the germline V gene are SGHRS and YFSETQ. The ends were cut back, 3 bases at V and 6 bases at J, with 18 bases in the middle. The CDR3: CASSWAGQEGSGELFF. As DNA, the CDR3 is TGCGCCAGCAGCTGGGCAGGACAGGAGGGCTCCGGGGAGCTGTTTTTT.

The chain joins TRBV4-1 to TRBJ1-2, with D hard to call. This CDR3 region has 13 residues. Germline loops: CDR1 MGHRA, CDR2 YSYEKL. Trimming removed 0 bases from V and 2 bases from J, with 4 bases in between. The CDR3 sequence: CASSQDGNYGYTF. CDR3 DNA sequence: TGCGCCAGCAGCCAAGACGGGAACTATGGCTACACCTTC.

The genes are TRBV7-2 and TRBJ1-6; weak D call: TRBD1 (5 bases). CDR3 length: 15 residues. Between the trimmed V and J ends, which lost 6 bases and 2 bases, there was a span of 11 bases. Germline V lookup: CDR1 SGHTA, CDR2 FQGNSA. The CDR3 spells CASSFDRTYNSPLHF. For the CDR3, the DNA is TGTGCCAGCAGTTTTGACAGAACCTATAATTCACCCCTCCACTTT.